This T cell receptor (beta chain) came from a study of identical twins. TCRdb used MiXCR to reprocess the 5' RACE reads, holding one entry per CDR3 protein. This table holds some 1,700,000 distinct CDR3 sequences, under 35% found once. In its sample, this clonotype was seen a few times. With V trimmed by 3 bases and J by 2 bases, 3 bases remained unmatched. This CDR3 contains 15 residues. Germline CDR1 reads SGHTA; CDR2 reads FQGNSA. This sequence joins TRBV7-2 and TRBJ2-7; 11 nucleotides align to TRBD2. The sequencing input was cord blood. The clonotype comes from a newborn girl in good health. CDR3 in amino acids: CASSLTTSGTYEQYF. The CDR3 DNA reads TGTGCCAGCAGCTTGACGACTAGCGGGACCTACGAGCAGTACTTC.